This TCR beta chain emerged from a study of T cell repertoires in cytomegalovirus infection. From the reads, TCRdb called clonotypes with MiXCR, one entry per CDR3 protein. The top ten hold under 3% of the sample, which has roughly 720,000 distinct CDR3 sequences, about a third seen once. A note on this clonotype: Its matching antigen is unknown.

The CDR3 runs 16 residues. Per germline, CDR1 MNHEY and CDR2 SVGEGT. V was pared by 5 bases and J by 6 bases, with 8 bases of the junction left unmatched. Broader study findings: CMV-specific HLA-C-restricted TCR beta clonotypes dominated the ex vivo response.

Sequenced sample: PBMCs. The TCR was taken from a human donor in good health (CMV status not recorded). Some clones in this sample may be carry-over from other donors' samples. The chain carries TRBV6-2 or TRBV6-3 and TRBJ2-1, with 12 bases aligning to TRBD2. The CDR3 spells CASSPGTSGFRNEQFF. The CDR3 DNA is TGTGCCAGCAGTCCCGGGACTAGCGGGTTCCGCAATGAGCAGTTCTTC.